One and the same sample provided the 10 T cell receptor beta chains below, sequenced in a study of OX40 agonist ivuxolimab in advanced cancers. TCRdb keeps only in-frame clones here, not all; method: immunoSEQ multiplex PCR. The sample holds fewer than 90,000 clones, around 88% seen once. Sequencing used CD4+ or CD8+ T cells sorted from blood, obtained in a trial of the OX40 agonist ivuxolimab. These receptors were collected from an adult with an advanced solid tumor such as melanoma, head and neck, liver or kidney cancer.

The chain employs TRBV27 and TRBJ2-3; 8 bases are a match to TRBD2. The CDR3 totals 17 residues. V gave up 5 bases and J gave up 6 bases; unmatched junction bases: 16. The germline V gene encodes CDR1 MNHEY and CDR2 SMNVEV (reference sequence). CDR3 sequence: CASSTKIHGRASDTQYF. In DNA, the CDR3 is TGTGCCAGCAGTACGAAGATTCACGGGAGGGCCTCGGATACGCAGTATTTT.

This chain links TRBV7-3 with TRBJ2-7; 7 bases are shared with TRBD1. The CDR3 loop spans 15 amino acids. Per germline, CDR1 SGHTA and CDR2 FQGTGA. Losses at the gene ends were 3 bases for V and 6 bases for J; bases not matched to a gene: 11. The CDR3 loop is CASSLAGTEVSEQYF. The DNA of the CDR3 is TGTGCCAGCAGCTTGGCCGGGACAGAGGTGAGCGAGCAGTACTTC.

The chain links TRBV7-3 to TRBJ2-1; TRBD2 aligns across 11 bases. Germline V gives CDR1 SGHTA, CDR2 FQGTGA. Unmatched junction bases numbered 6, after V lost 3 bases and J lost 8 bases. CDR3 size: 15 residues. CDR3 nucleotides: TGTGCCAGCAGCTTCCTAGCGGGAGGTTCCCATGAGCAGTTCTTC. Its translation is CASSFLAGGSHEQFF.

The chain recombines TRBV7-9 with TRBJ2-5; D is perhaps TRBD1 (5 bases). The DNA end favors TRBJ2-7, so the J call may be wrong. There are 15 residues in the CDR3. Germline-derived CDR1 and CDR2 are SEHNR and FQNEAQ (reference sequence). The CDR3 is CASSAKQGSSYEQYF. In nucleotides, the CDR3 is TGTGCCAGCAGTGCAAAGCAGGGAAGCTCCTACGAGCAGTACTTC.

The CDR3 DNA follows: TGTGCCAGCAGCCCCGGGACAGGGGTGATTAACACTGAAGCTTTCTTT. It is translated as CASSPGTGVINTEAFF. V is TRBV7-9 and J is TRBJ1-1; TRBD1 matches 10 bases. Per germline, CDR1 SEHNR and CDR2 FQNEAQ (reference sequence). Trimming removed 5 bases from V and 2 bases from J; junction bases left unmatched: 8. The CDR3 is made up of 16 amino acids. Full variable domain (missing parts from reference TRBV7-9 and TRBJ1-1): DTGVSQNPRHKITKRGQNVTFRCDPISEHNRLYWYRQTLGQGPEFLTYFQNEAQLEKSRLLSDRFSAERPKGSFSTLEIQRTEQGDSAMYLCASSPGTGVINTEAFFGQGTRLTVV.

Comments on this clone: The junction departs from the called germline gene at one end, perhaps through a read error. J is TRBJ2-7 and V is TRBV7-7, with D perhaps TRBD2 (5 bases). This CDR3 region has 14 residues. The germline V gene has CDR1 SSHAT and CDR2 FNYEAQ (reference sequence). The CDR3 is CASSLAWGSYEQYF. Written as DNA, the CDR3 is TGTGCTAGCAGCTTAGCGTGGGGCTCCTACGAGCAGTACTTC.

The V and J genes are TRBV6-1 and TRBJ1-2; unclear D gene. Per germline, CDR1 MNHNS and CDR2 SASEGT. The CDR3 is 13 residues long. The V end lost 6 bases, the J end lost 12 bases, and 20 bases lay between the germline ends. Written as DNA, the CDR3 is TGTGCCAGCAGGGCGGGGTCGCCGGCCACGGACACCTTC. It yields the protein CASRAGSPATDTF.

The CDR3 nucleotides are TGTGCCAGCAGCGTTGGGACCCATCAAGGGGATGAGCAGTTCTTC. Translated, it gives CASSVGTHQGDEQFF. The chain joins TRBV9 to TRBJ2-1, with D perhaps being TRBD1 or TRBD2 (5 bases each). The V end was cut by 2 bases, the J end by 8 bases, with 17 bases between. Germline V CDR1 and CDR2: SGDLS, YYNGEE. The CDR3 is 15 residues long. Drawing the rest from reference TRBV9 and TRBJ2-1, the complete variable domain is DSGVTQTPKHLITATGQRVTLRCSPRSGDLSVYWYQQSLDQGLQFLIQYYNGEERAKGNILERFSAQQFPDLHSELNLSSLELGDSALYFCASSVGTHQGDEQFFGPGTRLTVL.

The V gene is TRBV6-1, the J gene TRBJ1-5; no reliable D call. The CDR3 runs 16 residues. Germline assignment: CDR1 MNHNS and CDR2 SASEGT. Trimming pared 4 bases from V and 1 base from J, leaving 14 bases between. CDR3: CASSVPRFSSNQPQHF. The CDR3 nucleotides read TGTGCCAGCAGTGTCCCCAGGTTCTCAAGCAATCAGCCCCAGCATTTT.

The chain joins TRBV14 to TRBJ2-7; D gene uncertain. The CDR3 spans 13 residues. V lost 1 base to trimming and J lost 6 bases, with 10 bases between them. In germline, CDR1 is SGHDN, CDR2 FVKESK. Here the CDR3 reads CASSQGYDVEQYF. Here the CDR3 DNA reads TGTGCCAGCAGCCAAGGCTATGATGTCGAGCAGTACTTC.